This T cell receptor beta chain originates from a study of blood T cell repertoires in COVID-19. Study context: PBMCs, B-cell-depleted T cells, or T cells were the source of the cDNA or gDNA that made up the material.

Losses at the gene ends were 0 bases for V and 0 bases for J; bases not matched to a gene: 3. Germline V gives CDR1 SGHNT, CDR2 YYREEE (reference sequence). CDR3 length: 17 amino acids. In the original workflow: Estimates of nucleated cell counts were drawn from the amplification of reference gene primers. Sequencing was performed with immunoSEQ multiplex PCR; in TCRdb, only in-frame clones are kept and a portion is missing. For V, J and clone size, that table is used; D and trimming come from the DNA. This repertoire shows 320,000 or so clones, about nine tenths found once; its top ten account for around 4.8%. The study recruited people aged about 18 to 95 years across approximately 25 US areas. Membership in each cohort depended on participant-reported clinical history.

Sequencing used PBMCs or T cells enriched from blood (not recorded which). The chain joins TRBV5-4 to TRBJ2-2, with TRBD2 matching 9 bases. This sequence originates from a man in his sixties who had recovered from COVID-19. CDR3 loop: CASSLALAGPNTGELFF. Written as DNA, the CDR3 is TGTGCCAGCAGCTTGGCGCTAGCGGGGCCGAACACCGGGGAGCTGTTTTTT.